This T cell receptor beta chain was identified in a study of CD8+ T cells in alopecia areata. On this clone: Antigen specificity is unknown.

Overall study findings and caveats: TCR sharing was clearer in mice than between patients, perhaps partly owing to patient HLA diversity.

There are 15 residues in the CDR3. From germline, CDR1 is MGHRA and CDR2 YSYEKL. V shed 6 bases and J shed 1 base, with 15 bases lying between them. Sorted out of PBMCs were CD4+ T cells and CD8+ T cells. Extracted RNA was reverse transcribed, and the resulting cDNA served as sequencing template. Profiling relied on immunoSEQ multiplex PCR, and the TCRdb table lists in-frame clones only, not all of them. The sample lists some 120,000 clones, 58% seen once, with about 4.9% in the top ten. The gene calls are TRBV4-1 and TRBJ2-5; perhaps TRBD1 as D (5 bases). Sample: CD4+ T cells sorted from blood, taken at week 0. The clonotype originates from a human donor with alopecia areata. DNA for the CDR3: TGCGCCAGCAGTCCAACGGCCCAGGGCCAAGAGACCCAGTACTTC. Protein sequence: CASSPTAQGQETQYF.